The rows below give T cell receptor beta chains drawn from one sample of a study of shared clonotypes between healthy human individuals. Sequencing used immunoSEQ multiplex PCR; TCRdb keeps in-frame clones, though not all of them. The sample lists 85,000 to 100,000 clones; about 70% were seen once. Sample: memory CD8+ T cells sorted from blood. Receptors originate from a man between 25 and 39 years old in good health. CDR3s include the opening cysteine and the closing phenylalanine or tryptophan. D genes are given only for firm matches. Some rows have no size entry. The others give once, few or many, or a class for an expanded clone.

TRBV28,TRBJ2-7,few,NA,TGTGCCAGCAGTTTCCAGACATACGAGCAGTACTTC,CASSFQTYEQYF
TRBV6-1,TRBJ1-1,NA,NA,TGTGCCAGCAGTCCGGACACCTTGAACACTGAAGCTTTCTTT,CASSPDTLNTEAFF
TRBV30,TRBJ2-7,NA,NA,TGTGCCTGGAGTGTAGGCCCGCACTACGAGCAGTACTTC,CAWSVGPHYEQYF
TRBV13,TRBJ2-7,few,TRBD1,TGTGCCAGCAGAAATGGGACAGGGGTATTCTACGAGCAGTACTTC,CASRNGTGVFYEQYF
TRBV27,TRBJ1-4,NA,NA,TGTGCCAGCAAATCAACTAATGAAAAACTGTTTTTT,CASKSTNEKLFF
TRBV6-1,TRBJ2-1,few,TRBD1,TGTGCCAGCAGGGGGACAGGAGCCTCCTACAATGAGCAGTTCTTC,CASRGTGASYNEQFF
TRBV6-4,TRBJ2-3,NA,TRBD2,TGTGCCAGCAGTGACGGTAGCGGGAGCGCAGATACGCAGTATTTT,CASSDGSGSADTQYF
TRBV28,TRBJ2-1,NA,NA,TGTGCCAGCAGCCTTTCGTACAATGAGCAGTTCTTC,CASSLSYNEQFF
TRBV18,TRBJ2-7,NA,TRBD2,TGTGCCAGCTCACCCCTAGCGGGTGCCTACGAGCAGTACTTC,CASSPLAGAYEQYF
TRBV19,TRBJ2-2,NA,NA,TGTGCCAGTAGTAGGGCCGAAGAGGGCGGGGAGCTGTTTTTT,CASSRAEEGGELFF
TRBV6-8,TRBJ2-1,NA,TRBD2,TGTGCCAGCAGTTACCCAAGGACTAGCGGGATTGGGTATGAGCAGTTCTTC,CASSYPRTSGIGYEQFF
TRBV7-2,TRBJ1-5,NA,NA,TGTGCCAGCAGCTCGGACAGTGGCAGCAATCAGCCCCAGCATTTT,CASSSDSGSNQPQHF
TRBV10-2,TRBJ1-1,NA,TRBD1,TGCGCCAGCAGTTGGACAGGGAAGAACACTGAAGCTTTCTTT,CASSWTGKNTEAFF
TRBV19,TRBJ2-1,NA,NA,TGTGCCAGTACCCCGACCCCCCCCGCCCCAGGATACAATGAGCAGTTCTTC,CASTPTPPAPGYNEQFF
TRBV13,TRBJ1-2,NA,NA,TGTGCCAGCAGCAACCTCGGACAGAAATCTAACTATGGCTACACCTTC,CASSNLGQKSNYGYTF
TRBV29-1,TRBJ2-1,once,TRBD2,TGCAGCGCCCCGACCCCCGGGGGTTGGGCGGGAGGGTACAATGAGCAGTTCTTC,CSAPTPGGWAGGYNEQFF
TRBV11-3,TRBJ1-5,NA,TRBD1,TGTGCCAGCAGCTTTCTGGGACAGGGAATCAATCAGCCCCAGCATTTT,CASSFLGQGINQPQHF
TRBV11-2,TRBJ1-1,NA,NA,TGTGCCAGCAAAGCTATAGCACTATCGGAAGCTTTCTTT,CASKAIALSEAFF
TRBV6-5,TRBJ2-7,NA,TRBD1,TGTGCCAGCAGTTACGGTGGGACAGGAGACTACGAGCAGTACTTC,CASSYGGTGDYEQYF
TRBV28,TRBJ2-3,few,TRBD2,TGTGCCAGCAGTTTCCCTAGCGGGAGGAGCACAGATACGCAGTATTTT,CASSFPSGRSTDTQYF
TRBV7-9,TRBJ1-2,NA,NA,TGTGCCAGCAGCTTTCTCGCTACTGGCTACACCTTC,CASSFLATGYTF
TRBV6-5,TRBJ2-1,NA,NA,TGTGCCAGCAGTTACACGTTGTCAGGAGGGAATGAGCAGTTCTTC,CASSYTLSGGNEQFF
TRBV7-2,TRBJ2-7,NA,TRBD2,TGTGCCAGCAGCTTCCCCGGGACTAGCGCTAACGAGCAGTACTTC,CASSFPGTSANEQYF
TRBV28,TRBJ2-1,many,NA,TGTGCCAGCAGCTGGAGACTAGACTACAATGAGCAGTTCTTC,CASSWRLDYNEQFF
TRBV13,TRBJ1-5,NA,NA,TGTGCCAGCAGTGACTCCAGGGTAAGGATTCAGCCCCAGCATTTT,CASSDSRVRIQPQHF
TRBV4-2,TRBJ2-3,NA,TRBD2,TGTGCCAGCAGCCAAGAAGGCCAGCGGGGGTACACAGATACGCAGTATTTT,CASSQEGQRGYTDTQYF
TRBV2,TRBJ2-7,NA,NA,TGTGCCAGCAGTGAAGCGGGGGGTTATACGTACGAGCAGTACTTC,CASSEAGGYTYEQYF
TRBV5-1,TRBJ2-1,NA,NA,TGCGCCAGCAGCTTGTCTATCGGAAGGGTGATCAGCTCCTACAATGAGCAGTTCTTC,CASSLSIGRVISSYNEQFF
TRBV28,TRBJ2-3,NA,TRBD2,TGTGCCAGCAGCGGACTAGCGCCAAGCACAGATACGCAGTATTTT,CASSGLAPSTDTQYF
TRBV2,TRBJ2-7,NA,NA,TGTGCCAGCAGAGCGTTCGAAAGCTCCTACGAGCAGTACTTC,CASRAFESSYEQYF
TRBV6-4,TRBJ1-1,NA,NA,TGTGCCAGCAGTGAGACAGGGAACACTGAAGCTTTCTTT,CASSETGNTEAFF
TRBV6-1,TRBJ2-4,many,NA,TGTGCCAGCAGTGAAGCGGACAGTGGTTTTGACATTCAGTACTTC,CASSEADSGFDIQYF
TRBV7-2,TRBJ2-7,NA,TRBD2,TGTGCCAGCAAACTACCGGGACTACTCTACGAGCAGTACTTC,CASKLPGLLYEQYF
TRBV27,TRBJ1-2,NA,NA,TGTGCCAGCAGTCACCGGGACGGATCCTATGGCTACACCTTC,CASSHRDGSYGYTF
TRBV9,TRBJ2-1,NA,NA,TGTGCCAGCAGCGTAGAAGGCGGGCTGAGCTCCTACAATGAGCAGTTCTTC,CASSVEGGLSSYNEQFF
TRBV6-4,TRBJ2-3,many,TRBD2,TGTGCCAGCAGCAGGACTAGCGGGAGCACAGATACGCAGTATTTT,CASSRTSGSTDTQYF
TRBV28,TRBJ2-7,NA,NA,TGTGCCAGCAGTTTAGTATTGTTGCGGGACCCCTACGAGCAGTACTTC,CASSLVLLRDPYEQYF
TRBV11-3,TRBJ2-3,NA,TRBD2,TGTGCCAGCAGCTTAATAGCGGGATCTACAGATACGCAGTATTTT,CASSLIAGSTDTQYF
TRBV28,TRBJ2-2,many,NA,TGTGCCAGCAGTTTATCAGGGGCCAGGGAGCTGTTTTTT,CASSLSGARELFF
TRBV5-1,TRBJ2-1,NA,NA,TGCGCCAGCAGCTCCGAAGGGGAAATCGGAGGTGAGCAGTTCTTC,CASSSEGEIGGEQFF
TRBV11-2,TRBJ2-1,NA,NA,TGTGCCAGCAGCCCCACTGCGGGTCCCAACAATGAGCAGTTCTTC,CASSPTAGPNNEQFF
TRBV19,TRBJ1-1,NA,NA,TGTGCCAGTAGTATGAAGGGTAGGGCTGAAGCTTTCTTT,CASSMKGRAEAFF
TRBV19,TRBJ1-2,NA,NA,TGTGCCAGTAGTATTCCGCGAGAAGGGTTGGGAGGCTACACCTTC,CASSIPREGLGGYTF
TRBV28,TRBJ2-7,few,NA,TGTGCCAGCAGTCAATACTACGAGCAGTACTTC,CASSQYYEQYF
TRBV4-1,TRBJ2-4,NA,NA,TGCGCCAGCAGCCAAGCGCCTGGGATAGCCAAAAACATTCAGTACTTC,CASSQAPGIAKNIQYF
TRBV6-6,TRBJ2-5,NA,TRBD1,TGTGCCAGCAGTTCGGGACAGTTTGAGACCCAGTACTTC,CASSSGQFETQYF
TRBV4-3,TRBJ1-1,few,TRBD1,TGCGCCAGCAGCTTGCGACAGGGGCTGAGCACTGAAGCTTTCTTT,CASSLRQGLSTEAFF
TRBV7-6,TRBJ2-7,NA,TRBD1,TGTGCCAGCAGCAAGACAGGGGGCCGTTACGAGCAGTACTTC,CASSKTGGRYEQYF
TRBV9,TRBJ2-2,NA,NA,TGTGCCAGTTTATTTCCCGGGGAGCTGTTTTTT,CASLFPGELFF
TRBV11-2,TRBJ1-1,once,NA,TGTGCCAGCAGCTCCTCTGTAGTTGAAGCTTTCTTT,CASSSSVVEAFF
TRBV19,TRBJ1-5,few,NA,TGTGCCAGTAGTTATAATCGAGGGGGCAATCAGCCCCAGCATTTT,CASSYNRGGNQPQHF
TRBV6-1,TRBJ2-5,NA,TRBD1,TGTGCCAGCAGTGAAAAAGACTTACCGGGACAGGGGGTCCTTAGGGAGACCCAGTACTTC,CASSEKDLPGQGVLRETQYF
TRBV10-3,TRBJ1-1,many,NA,TGTGCCATCAGTCAAGGAAACACTGAAGCTTTCTTT,CAISQGNTEAFF